Listed below are T cell receptor beta chains from one sample, sequenced in a study of T cell repertoires in cytomegalovirus infection. TCRdb re-analysed the reads in MiXCR, keeping a single row per CDR3 protein. The sample has about 300,000 distinct CDR3 sequences; about 25% are singletons. Sequenced input: PBMCs. These TCRs come from a human donor in good health (CMV status not recorded). Some clones in this sample may be carry-over from other donors' samples. Both conserved end residues are part of each CDR3. D genes are given only for firm matches. Expanded clones are given a class, and other clones once, few, many or no size at all.

CDR3nt: TGTGCCAGCAGCTTAGCGGCGGCCCCATGGTCCCAGCATTTT; CDR3aa: CASSLAAAPWSQHF; d_gene: .; abundance: many; j_gene: TRBJ1-5; v_gene: TRBV7-2
CDR3nt: TGTGCCAGCAGCGCAGGAGATCCGGGACGACGCAATGAGCAGTTCTTC; CDR3aa: CASSAGDPGRRNEQFF; d_gene: .; abundance: .; j_gene: TRBJ2-1; v_gene: TRBV7-2
CDR3nt: TGTGCCAGCAGTTTGGGGAGCCAAGGTATAGATACGCAGTATTTT; CDR3aa: CASSLGSQGIDTQYF; d_gene: .; abundance: .; j_gene: TRBJ2-3; v_gene: TRBV12-3/TRBV12-4
CDR3nt: TGCAGCGTGGCAGAGGCAGGGGGACGGAGCGAGCAGTACTTC; CDR3aa: CSVAEAGGRSEQYF; d_gene: TRBD1; abundance: few; j_gene: TRBJ2-7; v_gene: TRBV29-1
CDR3nt: TGTGCCAGCGGAAGACACAGCTCAGGTGGTGGCACAGATACGCAGTATTTT; CDR3aa: CASGRHSSGGGTDTQYF; d_gene: .; abundance: .; j_gene: TRBJ2-3; v_gene: TRBV6-5
CDR3nt: TGTGCCAGCAGTCCTCCTTGGGGTGGGATAGAGACCCAGTACTTC; CDR3aa: CASSPPWGGIETQYF; d_gene: .; abundance: .; j_gene: TRBJ2-5; v_gene: TRBV28
CDR3nt: TGTGCCAGCAGCTTTCTAGCGGGGGGCAGTTACGAGCAGTACTTC; CDR3aa: CASSFLAGGSYEQYF; d_gene: TRBD2; abundance: .; j_gene: TRBJ2-7; v_gene: TRBV7-6
CDR3nt: TGTGCCAGCAGGGCCAGCGGGAGGGTCACCGGGGAGCTGTTTTTT; CDR3aa: CASRASGRVTGELFF; d_gene: TRBD2; abundance: few; j_gene: TRBJ2-2; v_gene: TRBV6-4
CDR3nt: TGTGCCAGCAGCCGAAGCCTAGCGGGGGAGACCCAGTACTTC; CDR3aa: CASSRSLAGETQYF; d_gene: TRBD2; abundance: few; j_gene: TRBJ2-5; v_gene: TRBV7-9
CDR3nt: TGTGCCAGTAGTATAACGGTCGCTCTCCCCTACAATGAGCAGTTCTTC; CDR3aa: CASSITVALPYNEQFF; d_gene: .; abundance: .; j_gene: TRBJ2-1; v_gene: TRBV19